The clone carrying this T cell receptor (beta chain) was seen more than once but under ten times. The repertoire was sequenced with immunoSEQ multiplex PCR; TCRdb's copy has only in-frame clones and lacks some. The table has around 30,000 clones, around 89% seen once. The data derive from a study of PD-1 blockade in classical Hodgkin lymphoma. As to time point: newly diagnosed, previously untreated cHL patient sample. Purification of CD4+ T cells from thawed PBMCs was performed via magnetic negative selection. Untreated, newly diagnosed classical Hodgkin lymphoma PBMCs were comparators. V was shortened by 7 bases and J by 1 base, with 7 bases between the two germline ends. From germline, CDR1 is MNHNY and CDR2 SVGAGI (reference sequence). The CDR3 contains 12 residues.

Input material: CD4+ T cells from blood. The clonotype originates from a human donor with classical Hodgkin lymphoma. The V and J genes are TRBV6-6 and TRBJ1-1, with D unclear. CDR3 region: CASMRQNTEAFF. DNA for the CDR3: TGTGCCAGCATGCGACAGAACACTGAAGCTTTCTTT.